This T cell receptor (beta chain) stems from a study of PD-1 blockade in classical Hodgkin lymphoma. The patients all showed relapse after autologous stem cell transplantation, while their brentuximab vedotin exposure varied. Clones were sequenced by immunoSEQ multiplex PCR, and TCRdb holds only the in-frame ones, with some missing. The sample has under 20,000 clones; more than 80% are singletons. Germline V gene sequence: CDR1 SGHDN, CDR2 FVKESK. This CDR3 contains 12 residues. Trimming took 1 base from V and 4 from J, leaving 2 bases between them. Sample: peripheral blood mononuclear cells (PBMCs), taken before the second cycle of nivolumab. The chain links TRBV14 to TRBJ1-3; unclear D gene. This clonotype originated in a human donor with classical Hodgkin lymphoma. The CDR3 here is CASSQAGNTIYF. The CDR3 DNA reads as TGTGCCAGCAGCCAAGCCGGAAACACCATATATTTT.